This T cell receptor (beta chain) was profiled in a study of T-cell reconstitution after alpha-beta-depleted transplantation in children. Germline CDR1 MNHNS, CDR2 SASEGT. Trimming at V came to 0 bases and at J to 7 bases, leaving 4 bases not matched to a gene. The CDR3 runs 14 residues. The library targeted TCRbeta and was prepared with unique molecular identifiers. MiXCR, applied by TCRdb to the PCR reads, yields one record per CDR3 protein. This table holds approximately 83,000 distinct CDR3 sequences, more than 10% found once. This clonotype was seen ten or more times. This receptor was taken from a human donor who donated a stem cell graft to a child with inherited bone marrow failure. The specimen was PBMCs from the stem cell graft donor, collected from the stem cell graft. The V gene is TRBV6-1, the J gene TRBJ2-3, with TRBD1 matching 7 bases. The CDR3 is CASSEAETGYTQYF. As DNA, the CDR3 is TGTGCCAGCAGTGAAGCGGAGACAGGGTATACGCAGTATTTT.